The clone carrying this T cell receptor (beta chain) has only one observation. No antigen is known for it. Method: immunoSEQ multiplex PCR; TCRdb's copy keeps in-frame clones and lacks some. The sample lists over 20,000 clones; 92% were seen once. This specimen comes from a study of T cells in narcolepsy. Whole-study context: Enrolled donors included narcolepsy type 1 or type 2 patients and healthy controls.

Germline CDR1 reads SGHDT; CDR2 reads YYEEEE. Trimming left V 3 bases short and J 7 bases short, with 16 bases between. This CDR3 comprises 14 residues. Regarding the study as a whole: HCRT-specific and TRIB2-specific autoreactive clonotypes appeared among same-patient CSF and blood CD4+ clonotypes. Healthy controls reportedly lacked the autoreactive clonotypes serially found in patients' blood. Autoreactive clone sequences were missing from some blood memory CD4+ repertoires.

The rearrangement joins TRBV5-6 to TRBJ2-5; D ambiguous. This sequence was found in a human donor with narcolepsy. Sequencing was performed on CD45RA- memory CD4+ T cells from PBMCs. CDR3 DNA: TGTGCCAGCAGCTCGAGTAAGCCGAGAGGGACCCAGTACTTC. This codes for CASSSSKPRGTQYF.